This TCR beta chain derives from a study of graft-versus-host responses after intestinal transplantation. On the study more broadly: Recipients had multivisceral, liver-intestinal, or isolated intestinal transplants. Anti-thymocyte globulin induction, then tacrolimus and steroids for about 3 years, went to all recipients.

The CDR3 sequence is 16 residues long. Per germline, CDR1 MDHEN and CDR2 SYDVKM. V lost 3 bases and J lost 0, with 14 bases in between. Sequenced by immunoSEQ multiplex PCR; TCRdb stores in-frame clones only, minus some. The sample lists more than 10,000 clones, approximately 84% occurring once. The chain combines TRBV28 with TRBJ1-1; perhaps TRBD1 as D (5 bases). This receptor was identified in a human patient who received an intestinal transplant, so some T cells may come from the graft donor. The sample was PBMCs, taken almost 310 days after intestinal transplant. The CDR3 protein is CASSFGAGRVNTEAFF. CDR3 DNA: TGTGCCAGCAGTTTTGGAGCAGGCAGGGTGAACACTGAAGCTTTCTTT.